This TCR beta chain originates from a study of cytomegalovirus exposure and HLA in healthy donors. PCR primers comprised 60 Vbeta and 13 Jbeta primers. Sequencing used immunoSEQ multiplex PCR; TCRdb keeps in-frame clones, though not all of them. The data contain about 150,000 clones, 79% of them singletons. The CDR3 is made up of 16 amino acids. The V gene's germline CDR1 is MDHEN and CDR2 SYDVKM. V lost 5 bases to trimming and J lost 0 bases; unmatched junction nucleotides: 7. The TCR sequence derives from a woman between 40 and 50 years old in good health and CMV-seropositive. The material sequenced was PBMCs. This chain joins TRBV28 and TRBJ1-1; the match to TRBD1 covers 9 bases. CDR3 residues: CASSIGTGPLNTEAFF. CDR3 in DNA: TGTGCCAGCAGTATCGGGACAGGGCCCCTGAACACTGAAGCTTTCTTT.